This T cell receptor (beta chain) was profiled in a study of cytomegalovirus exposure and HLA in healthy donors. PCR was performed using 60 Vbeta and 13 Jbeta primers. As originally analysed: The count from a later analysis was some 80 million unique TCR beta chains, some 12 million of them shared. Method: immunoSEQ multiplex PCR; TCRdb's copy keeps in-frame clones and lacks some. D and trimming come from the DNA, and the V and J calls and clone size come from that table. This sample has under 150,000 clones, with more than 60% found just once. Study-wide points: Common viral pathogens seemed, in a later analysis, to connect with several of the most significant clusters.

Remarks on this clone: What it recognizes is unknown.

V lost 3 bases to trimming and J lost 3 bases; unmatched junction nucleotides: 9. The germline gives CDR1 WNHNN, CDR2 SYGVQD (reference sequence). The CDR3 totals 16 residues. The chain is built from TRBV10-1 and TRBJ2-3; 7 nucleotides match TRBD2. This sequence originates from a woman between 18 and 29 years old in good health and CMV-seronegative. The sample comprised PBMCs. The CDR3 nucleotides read TGCGCCAGCAGTGACTCAGGCGGGGGAAGGACAGATACGCAGTATTTT. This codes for CASSDSGGGRTDTQYF.